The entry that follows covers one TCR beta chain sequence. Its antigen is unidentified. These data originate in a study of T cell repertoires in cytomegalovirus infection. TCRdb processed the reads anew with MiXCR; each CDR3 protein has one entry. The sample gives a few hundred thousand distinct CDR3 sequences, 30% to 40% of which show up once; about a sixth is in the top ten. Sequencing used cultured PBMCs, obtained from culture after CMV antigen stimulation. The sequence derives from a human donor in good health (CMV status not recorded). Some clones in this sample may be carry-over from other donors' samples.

CDR3 DNA sequence: TGTGCCAGCAGCCCCGGGACAGGGGACAACACCGGGGAGCTGTTTTTT. It is translated as CASSPGTGDNTGELFF. This chain links TRBV5-4 with TRBJ2-2; 10 nucleotides line up with TRBD1. J was trimmed by 2 bases and V by 4 bases; bases with no gene match: 5. The CDR3 length is 16 residues. The V gene's germline CDR1 is SGHNT and CDR2 YYREEE (reference sequence).